This TCR beta chain stems from a study of PD-1 blockade in classical Hodgkin lymphoma. This CDR3 has 14 residues. Sequencing used immunoSEQ multiplex PCR; TCRdb keeps in-frame clones, though not all of them. The sample has tens of thousands of clones, nearly 90% seen once; the top ten hold 6.5% to 9%. Time point described: cycle 4 day 1 (C4D1), after around six weeks of nivolumab. Relapse was seen in all patients after autologous stem cell transplantation, and brentuximab vedotin exposure was variable. The sequence derives from a human donor with classical Hodgkin lymphoma. The input for sequencing was peripheral blood mononuclear cells (PBMCs), taken before the fourth cycle of nivolumab. The rearrangement joins TRBV7-5 to TRBJ2-2; the DNA was not used to check the table's D call, TRBD2. TRBV7-5 is deemed a pseudogene. The CDR3 bases are TGTGTCATTGGTGGGGGGACGAACACCGGGGAGCTGTTTTTT. Translated: CVIGGGTNTGELFF.